This T cell receptor beta chain appears in the sequencing data of a study of blood T cell repertoires in COVID-19 (dated by TCRdb to the early 2020s). General notes on the study: Collaborator samples came from the United States, Italy and Spain and covered acute and convalescent phases of COVID-19. The prospective study material was composed of cDNA or gDNA derived from T cells, B-cell-depleted T cells, or PBMCs. Deeply sampled blood TCRbeta repertoires from subjects exposed to, actively infected with, or recovered from COVID-19 were included in the dataset. The repertoires were made available in a free public database intended to serve as a resource for research on the immune response to SARS-CoV-2. The samples were drawn from the first 160 participants of the ongoing ImmuneRACE study and from 1,254 subjects provided by 6 global collaborators. Sample metadata almost always included a de-identified subject ID, COVID-19 status, age in years and sex. HLA class I and class II types, where available, came from metadata supplied by the sample provider rather than from assay-based typing.

Participants in the prospective study were enrolled through a virtual design, were aged about 18 to 100 years, and lived in approximately 24 United States geographic areas. To assign participants to cohorts, the prospective study relied on clinical history that participants themselves reported in a screening survey and a study questionnaire. ImmuneRACE Cohort 3 recovered participants were defined by two consecutive negative NP/OP PCR tests, healthcare professional clearance, or symptom resolution. In the prospective study, whole blood, serum and a nasopharyngeal or oropharyngeal swab were collected from each participant by mobile phlebotomists. Prospective study participants could optionally give additional blood draws and questionnaires over an approximately 2-month period. Before DNA extraction, blood samples from the prospective study were shipped at room temperature or frozen. V and J lose 2 bases and 4 bases, and a span of 15 bases separates them. From the germline V gene, CDR1 is SGHRS and CDR2 is YFSETQ. Taken from cysteine to phenylalanine, the CDR3 has 15 residues. Just CDR3 DNA is preserved here, 45 bases in frame from base 1.

In the case of this clone: Its antigen is unknown. Base qualities are not at hand, and no much larger clone is one base apart.

TCRbeta CDR3 regions were amplified from genomic DNA by means of the immunoSEQ Assay, a bias-controlled multiplex PCR. The published analysis was carried out like this. The number of nucleated cells in each sample was estimated from the amplification of reference gene primers within the assay. To quantify the absolute abundance of each unique TCRbeta CDR3 rearrangement, sequence reads were collapsed and filtered. For each sample, productive Simpson clonality was calculated by taking the square root of Simpson's diversity index across productive rearrangements. The table comes from immuneACCESS by way of TCRdb, which keeps in-frame sequences with V and J called. Part of the clones is missing from these tables; in studies checked, under half for an unresolved V gene and the rest for unknown reasons. V, J and clone size reflect that table, while D and trimming were determined from the DNA. The sample table shows about 280,000 clones, and 85% are seen once. 2% to 3% of the sample lies in the top ten.

Broader findings and caveats from the paper: The amount of clinical and demographic metadata varied by source and participant and was provided uncurated.

The chain is encoded by TRBV5-1 joined to TRBJ1-1, with an unclear D gene assignment. Input material: PBMCs or T cells enriched from blood (not recorded which). The clonotype comes from a woman in her 50s who had recovered from COVID-19. The CDR3 corresponds to CASSLSPGSATEAFF. Read as DNA, the sequence is TGCGCCAGCAGCTTATCTCCAGGTTCCGCCACTGAAGCTTTCTTT.